This T cell receptor beta chain was captured by sequencing in a study of cytomegalovirus exposure and HLA in healthy donors (dated by TCRdb to about 2017). Regarding the study in general: According to a later analysis, the 100 to 150 validation repertoires were produced on the same platform as the approximately 620 repertoires of the first cohort. The study aimed to test whether signatures of past pathogen exposure could be identified by cataloging public T cell receptors. Besides the first cohort of approximately 710 subjects, a separate validation cohort made up of over 100 different subjects was used. To predict cytomegalovirus infection status, the study combined high-throughput TCR immunosequencing, statistical association of individual TCRs with disease status, and machine learning. What the authors observed across the whole study: Cytomegalovirus status was reported to be diagnosed by the classifier with high specificity and sensitivity in both the original and validation cohorts. A few of the identified cytomegalovirus-associated TCR beta chains were confirmed in vitro to be specific for cytomegalovirus antigens. In the study, roughly 160 TCR beta chains were listed as associated with cytomegalovirus. While some public TCRs were present in many individuals, most TCR sequences turned up only very rarely across donors. It was suggested by the authors that the approach could potentially be generalized to other disease states and immunological phenotypes. A later analysis lacked HLA typing for the validation cohort, so it scored co-occurrence in that cohort across all 110 or so repertoires. In a later analysis, TCRs clustered in the first cohort were found to also tend to co-occur in the 120 or so validation repertoires, with approximately 94% of cluster scores above 0.

Separate from the approximately 700-subject first cohort, the validation cohort of roughly 120 subjects was the group to which the donors belonged. The germline V gene supplies CDR1 SGHAT and CDR2 FQNNGV. The CDR3 holds 18 amino acids from the cysteine to the phenylalanine. The only DNA kept is the CDR3, 54 bases in frame from the first base. The V end gives up 2 bases and the J end 8 bases, leaving 14 bases in the junction not matched to a gene. Receptor libraries were prepared by the immunoSEQ multiplex PCR assay. The published analysis was carried out like this. A statistical classification framework was built for diagnosing cytomegalovirus status from the catalog of TCR beta chain sequences. TCRdb took over this immuneACCESS table, retaining in-frame rearrangements with V and J assigned. Such tables are incomplete; in checked studies, under half of the missing clones stem from an unresolved V gene, and the remainder is unexplained. V and J calls and clone size are copied from that table; D and trimming were computed from the DNA. This sample comprises roughly 250,000 clones, approximately 83% of them detected only once. Roughly 1.2% of the sample rests with the top ten.

Of note for this clone: Its antigen has not been determined. Per-nucleotide qualities are absent, and no much larger clonotype sits a single base away.

The rearranged chain carries TRBV11-2 and TRBJ2-1, with 11 junctional bases fitting TRBD2. Material for sequencing was PBMCs. The sequence was collected from a woman aged 25-40 years in good health and CMV-seropositive. The CDR3 reads CASSLKTSGTPRAHEQFF. The DNA sequence follows: TGTGCCAGCAGCTTAAAGACTAGCGGGACCCCCAGGGCACATGAGCAGTTCTTC.